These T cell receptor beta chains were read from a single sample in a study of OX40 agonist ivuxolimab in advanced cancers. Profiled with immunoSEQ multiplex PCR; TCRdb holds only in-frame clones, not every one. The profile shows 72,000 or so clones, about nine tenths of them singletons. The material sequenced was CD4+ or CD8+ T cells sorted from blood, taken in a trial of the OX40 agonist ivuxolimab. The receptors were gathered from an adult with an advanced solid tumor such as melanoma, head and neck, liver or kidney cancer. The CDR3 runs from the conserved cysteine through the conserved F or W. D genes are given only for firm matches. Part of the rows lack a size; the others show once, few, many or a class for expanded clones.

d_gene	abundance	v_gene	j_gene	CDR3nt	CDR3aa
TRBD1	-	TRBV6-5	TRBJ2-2	TGTGCCAGCAGGGGGACAGCGAACACCGGGGAGCTGTTTTTT	CASRGTANTGELFF
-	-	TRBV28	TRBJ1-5	TGTGCCAGCCAACTGATTAATCAGCCCCAGCATTTT	CASQLINQPQHF
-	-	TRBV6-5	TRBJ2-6	TGTGCCAGCAGTTACTCGGGGGCTGGGGCCAACGTCCTGACTTTC	CASSYSGAGANVLTF
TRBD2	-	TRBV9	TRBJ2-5	TGTGCCAGCAGCGTAGAGCTAGCGGGGCGGGGGACCCAGTACTTC	CASSVELAGRGTQYF
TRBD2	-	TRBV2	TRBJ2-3	TGTGCCAGCAGTCAGGGACTAGCGGGGGGTGGTGATACGCAGTATTTT	CASSQGLAGGGDTQYF
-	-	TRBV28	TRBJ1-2	TGTGCCAGCAGTCCTGTAGGTCAGGGGCGCGGCGGCCGTGGCTACACCTTC	CASSPVGQGRGGRGYTF
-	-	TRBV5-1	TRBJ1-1	TGCGCCAGCAGCCGTCAGGGAGGGACTGAAGCTTTCTTT	CASSRQGGTEAFF
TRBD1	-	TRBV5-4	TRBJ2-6	TGTGCCAGCAGCTCCCCCCCGGGACAGGGCTCCGGGGCCAACGTCCTGACTTTC	CASSSPPGQGSGANVLTF
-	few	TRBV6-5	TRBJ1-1	TGTGCCAGCAGTTGGGGGAAGAGCACTGAAGCTTTCTTT	CASSWGKSTEAFF
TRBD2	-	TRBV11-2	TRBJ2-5	TGTGGAAGTAGCGGGAGCGGAGAGACCCAGTACTTC	CGSSGSGETQYF
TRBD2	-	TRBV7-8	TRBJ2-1	TGTGCCAGCAGCTCACCTCTACTAGCGGGGGGAGGCAATGAGCAGTTCTTC	CASSSPLLAGGGNEQFF
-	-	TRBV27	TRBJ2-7	TGTGCCAGCAGTCCCGCCTACAGTGGGGGATCCTACGAGCAGTACTTC	CASSPAYSGGSYEQYF
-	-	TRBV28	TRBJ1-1	TGTGCCAGCAGTTTTAACGAGAACACTGAAGCTTTCTTT	CASSFNENTEAFF
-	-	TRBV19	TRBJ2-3	TGTGCCAGTACGAAGGGTGGTGGGTCAGATACGCAGTATTTT	CASTKGGGSDTQYF
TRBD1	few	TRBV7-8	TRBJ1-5	TGTGCCAGCAGCCCGGACAGGGTTGATCAGCCCCAGCATTTT	CASSPDRVDQPQHF
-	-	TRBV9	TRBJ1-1	TGTGCCAGCAGCGTAGATTCGGGAAACACTGAAGCTTTCTTT	CASSVDSGNTEAFF
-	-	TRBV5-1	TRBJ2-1	TGCGCCAGCAGACCGGTAGGAACGGGCTACAATGAGCAGTTCTTC	CASRPVGTGYNEQFF
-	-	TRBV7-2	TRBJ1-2	TGTGCCAGCAGTTTCGGTGCTAACTATGGCTACACCTTC	CASSFGANYGYTF
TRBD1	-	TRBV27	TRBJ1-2	TGTGCCAGCAGTTCCGGGACAGCGAGCTATGGCTACACCTTC	CASSSGTASYGYTF
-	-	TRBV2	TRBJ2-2	TGTGCCAGCAGTGTGCGGTTCACCGGGGAGCTGTTTTTT	CASSVRFTGELFF
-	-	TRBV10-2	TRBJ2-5	TGCGCCAGCAGTGTTTCTAGCCAAGAGACCCAGTACTTC	CASSVSSQETQYF
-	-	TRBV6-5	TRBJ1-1	TGTGCCAGCAGTTCCGGGGCCACTGAAGCTTTCTTT	CASSSGATEAFF
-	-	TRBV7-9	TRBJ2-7	TGTGCCAGCAGCTTATCCCAGGGTAGCTCCTACGAGCAGTACTTC	CASSLSQGSSYEQYF
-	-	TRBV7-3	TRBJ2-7	TGTGCCAGCAGCCCCCTCTCCGAGCAGTACTTC	CASSPLSEQYF
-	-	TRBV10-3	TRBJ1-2	TGTGCCACCAGGGACGGCGATGGCTACACCTTC	CATRDGDGYTF
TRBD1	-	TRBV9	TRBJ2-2	TGTGCCAGCAGCGCCTCACAGGGGGCATGGGGGGAGCTGTTTTTT	CASSASQGAWGELFF
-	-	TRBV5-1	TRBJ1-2	TGCGCCAGCAGCGCCCGGGGAGGGGGGCCCTATGGCTACACCTTC	CASSARGGGPYGYTF
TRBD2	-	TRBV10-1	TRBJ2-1	TGCGCCAGCAGTGAGTCTAGCGGGGCTTACAATGAGCAGTTCTTC	CASSESSGAYNEQFF
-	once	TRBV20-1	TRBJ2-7	TGCAGTGCCCTCGGGGTCGAGCAGTACTTC	CSALGVEQYF
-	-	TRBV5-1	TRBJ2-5	TGCGCCAGCAGCTTCGGGGGACAGAGCGTCCAAGAGACCCAGTACTTC	CASSFGGQSVQETQYF
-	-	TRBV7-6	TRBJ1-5	TGTGCCAGCAGCTTAGCAGGGTATCAGCCCCAGCATTTT	CASSLAGYQPQHF
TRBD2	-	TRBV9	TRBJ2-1	TGTGCCAGCAGCGTTGGACTAGCGTCGAATGAGCAGTTCTTC	CASSVGLASNEQFF